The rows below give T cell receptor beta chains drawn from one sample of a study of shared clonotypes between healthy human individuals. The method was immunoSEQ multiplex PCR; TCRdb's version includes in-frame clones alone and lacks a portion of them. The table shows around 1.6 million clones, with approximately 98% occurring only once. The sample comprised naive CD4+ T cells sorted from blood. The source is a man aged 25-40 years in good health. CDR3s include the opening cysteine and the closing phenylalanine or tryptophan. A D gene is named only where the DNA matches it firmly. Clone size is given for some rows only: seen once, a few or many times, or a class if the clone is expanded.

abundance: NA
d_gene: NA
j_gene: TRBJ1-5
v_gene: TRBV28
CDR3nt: TGTGCCAGCAGTCCCCAACTGGGGGGCGGCAATCAGCCCCAGCATTTT
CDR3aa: CASSPQLGGGNQPQHF

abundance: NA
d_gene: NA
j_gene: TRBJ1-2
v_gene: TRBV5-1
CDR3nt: TGCGCCAGCGCGATGACTGGCTATGGCTACACCTTC
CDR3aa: CASAMTGYGYTF

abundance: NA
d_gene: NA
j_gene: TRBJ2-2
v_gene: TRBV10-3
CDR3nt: TGTGCCATCGGGGGGGCAGCGAACACCGGGGAGCTGTTTTTT
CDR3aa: CAIGGAANTGELFF

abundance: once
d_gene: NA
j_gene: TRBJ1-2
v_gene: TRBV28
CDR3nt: TGTGCCACCGCCCCCCAGCGACAGGTTCGCTATGGCTACACCTTC
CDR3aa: CATAPQRQVRYGYTF

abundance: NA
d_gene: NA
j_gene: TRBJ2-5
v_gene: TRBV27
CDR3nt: TGTGCCAGCAGTTCAATCAATCGACAAGAGACCCAGTACTTC
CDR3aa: CASSSINRQETQYF

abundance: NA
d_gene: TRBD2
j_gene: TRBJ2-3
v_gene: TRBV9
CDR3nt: TGTGCCAGCAGCGGCGGGACTAGCATTGATACAGATACGCAGTATTTT
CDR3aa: CASSGGTSIDTDTQYF

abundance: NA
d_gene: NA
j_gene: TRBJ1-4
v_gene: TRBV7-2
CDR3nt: TGTGCCAGCAGCTTACAGGGAAGCAGAAAACTGTTTTTT
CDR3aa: CASSLQGSRKLFF

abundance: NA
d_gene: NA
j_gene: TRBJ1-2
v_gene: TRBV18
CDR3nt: TGTGCCAGCTCACCACCCGGACCCAGTGGCTACACCTTC
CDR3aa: CASSPPGPSGYTF

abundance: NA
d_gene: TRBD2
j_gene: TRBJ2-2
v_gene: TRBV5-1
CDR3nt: TGCGCCAGCAGCTTGGGACTAGCTCAAGCCGGGGAGCTGTTTTTT
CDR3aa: CASSLGLAQAGELFF

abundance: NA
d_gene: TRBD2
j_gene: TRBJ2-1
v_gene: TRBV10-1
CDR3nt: TGCGCCAGCAGTGGTAGCGGGAGGGCCCATGAGCAGTTCTTC
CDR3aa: CASSGSGRAHEQFF

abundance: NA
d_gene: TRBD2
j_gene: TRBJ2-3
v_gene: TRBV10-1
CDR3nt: TGCGCCAGCTCCGGGACTAGCGGTTCAGATACGCAGTATTTT
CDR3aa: CASSGTSGSDTQYF

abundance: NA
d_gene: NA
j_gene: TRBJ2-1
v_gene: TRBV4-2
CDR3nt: TGTGCCAGCGGGACTCGGTCGGGCAATGAGCAGTTCTTC
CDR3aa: CASGTRSGNEQFF